This passage covers 20 T cell receptor beta chains from one sample sequenced in a study of lymphopenia after photon versus proton radiotherapy. Assay used: immunoSEQ multiplex PCR; TCRdb lists only in-frame clones, some missing. The data show 60,000 to 75,000 clones, around 87% seen once. The sample in question was peripheral blood, obtained from a patient treated with photon-based radiotherapy. The receptors stem from a man aged 35 to 55 with gastric cancer.

This rearrangement joins TRBV5-6 to TRBJ1-2; tentatively, D is TRBD1 (6 bases). The length of the CDR3 is 12 residues. In germline, CDR1 is SGHDT, CDR2 YYEEEE. The V end was cut by 4 bases, the J end by 8 bases, with 12 bases between. DNA of the CDR3: TGTGCCAGCAGCCCCGAGGGGGGCGGCTACACCTTC. Its translation: CASSPEGGGYTF.

This clone occurred once. The rearrangement joins TRBV11-2 to TRBJ2-1, with D hard to call. V lost 8 bases to trimming and J lost 0 bases, with 17 bases between them. CDR1 and CDR2 from the germline V gene are SGHAT and FQNNGV. The CDR3 consists of 16 residues. CDR3 region: CASHDSLGSSYNEQFF. CDR3 nucleotides: TGTGCCAGCCACGACTCCTTGGGAAGCTCCTACAATGAGCAGTTCTTC.

V is TRBV19 and J is TRBJ2-3; 16 bases fit TRBD2. J gave up 1 base and V 6 bases, and 4 bases lay outside the gene matches. The CDR3 is made up of 17 amino acids. Germline CDR1 reads LNHDA; CDR2 reads SQIVND (reference sequence). The CDR3 DNA reads TGTGCCAGTAGCGGGACTAGCGGGGGGGCCGGCACAGATACGCAGTATTTT. This translates into CASSGTSGGAGTDTQYF.

This chain uses TRBV7-3 with TRBJ1-1, with D unclear. V shed 4 bases and J shed 7 bases, with 4 bases lying between them. The CDR3 sequence is 10 residues long. CDR1 and CDR2 from the germline V gene are SGHTA and FQGTGA. This CDR3 reads CASSSDEAFF. For the CDR3, the DNA is TGTGCCAGCAGCTCCGATGAAGCTTTCTTT.

In this sample, this clone turned up once. This same CDR3 is encoded by further DNA sequences in the sample. CDR3 in DNA: TGTGCCAGCAGCGCCGGACAGGGGGCAGATACGCAGTATTTT. As protein: CASSAGQGADTQYF. This chain connects TRBV9 to TRBJ2-3; TRBD1 agrees at 10 bases. Trimming cost V 3 bases and J 4 bases; bases outside gene matches: 2. Germline CDR1 and CDR2: SGDLS and YYNGEE. This CDR3 contains 14 residues.

The V and J genes are TRBV7-3 and TRBJ1-1; D possibly corresponds to TRBD1 (6 bases). This CDR3 has 18 residues. V lost 0 bases and J lost 1, with 18 bases in between. Germline V CDR1 and CDR2: SGHTA, FQGTGA. CDR3 loop: CASSLTRGQGNKNTEAFF. The CDR3 DNA reads as TGTGCCAGCAGCTTAACACGGGGGCAGGGTAATAAGAACACTGAAGCTTTCTTT.

The V gene is TRBV7-9, the J gene TRBJ2-7, with D perhaps TRBD1 (5 bases). V was trimmed by 5 bases and J by 2 bases, leaving 25 bases between them. The germline gives CDR1 SEHNR, CDR2 FQNEAQ (reference sequence). The CDR3 runs to 18 residues. The DNA of the CDR3 is TGTGCCAGCAGCCCTGGCCGGCAGGGTCTTTCCCCAACCTACGAGCAGTACTTC. This sequence encodes CASSPGRQGLSPTYEQYF. Complete variable domain (other parts from reference TRBV7-9 and TRBJ2-7): DTGVSQNPRHKITKRGQNVTFRCDPISEHNRLYWYRQTLGQGPEFLTYFQNEAQLEKSRLLSDRFSAERPKGSFSTLEIQRTEQGDSAMYLCASSPGRQGLSPTYEQYFGPGTRLTVT.

The genes are TRBV5-1 and TRBJ2-7; maybe TRBD2 (5 bases). The length of the CDR3 is 11 residues. In germline, CDR1 is SGHRS, CDR2 YFSETQ. V was shortened by 0 bases and J by 7 bases, with 5 bases between the two germline ends. This CDR3 is CASSLGEEQYF. CDR3 sequence (DNA): TGCGCCAGCAGCTTGGGGGAGGAGCAGTACTTC.

This clone came up once. This chain links TRBV11-2 with TRBJ1-2; a possible D gene is TRBD1 (5 bases). Trimming shortened V by 1 base and J by 5 bases, and 20 bases separated the two germline ends. In germline, CDR1 is SGHAT, CDR2 FQNNGV. The CDR3 sequence is 17 residues long. The CDR3 spells CASSLGTGTIGRYGYTF. The CDR3 nucleotides read TGTGCCAGCAGCTTAGGAACTGGGACGATAGGAAGGTATGGCTACACCTTC. The full variable domain, in which reference TRBV11-2 and TRBJ1-2 provide the parts outside the CDR3, is EAGVAQSPRYKIIEKRQSVAFWCNPISGHATLYWYQQILGQGPKLLIQFQNNGVVDDSQLPKDRFSAERLKGVDSTLKIQPAKLEDSAVYLCASSLGTGTIGRYGYTFGSGTRLTVV.

The chain combines TRBV5-1 with TRBJ1-4; a weak D match, TRBD1 (6 bases). V was trimmed by 4 bases and J by 8 bases, leaving 18 bases between them. The CDR3 consists of 15 residues. Germline CDR1 and CDR2: SGHRS and YFSETQ. CDR3 nucleotide sequence: TGCGCCAGCAGCCCCGGCGTGGGGGCTGGGGAAAAACTGTTTTTT. It codes for CASSPGVGAGEKLFF.

The chain joins TRBV19 to TRBJ2-1; the D call may be TRBD1 or TRBD2 (6 bases each). The germline gives CDR1 LNHDA, CDR2 SQIVND (reference sequence). The CDR3 runs 16 residues. V gave up 1 base and J gave up 10 bases, with 20 bases separating them. CDR3: CASSIGGTLRGREQFF. The CDR3 region has the DNA TGTGCCAGTAGTATAGGGGGGACCCTTCGGGGGCGCGAGCAGTTCTTC.

The chain carries TRBV7-2 and TRBJ2-2, with D perhaps matching TRBD2 (6 bases). CDR3 length: 13 residues. V was clipped by 6 bases and J by 5 bases, with 10 bases between them. Germline V gene lookup returns CDR1 SGHTA and CDR2 FQGNSA. Here the CDR3 DNA reads TGTGCCAGCAGTCGGACTACGACCGGGGAGCTGTTTTTT. This encodes CASSRTTTGELFF.

Within the sample, this clone is medium-sized. This chain joins TRBV6-4 and TRBJ2-1; TRBD1 or TRBD2 may be the D gene (6 bases each). Germline-derived CDR1 and CDR2 are MRHNA and SNTAGT. The CDR3 length is 15 residues. V was clipped by 3 bases and J by 0 bases, with 9 bases between them. CDR3 DNA: TGTGCCAGCAGTGAAGGAGGGGGCTCCTACAATGAGCAGTTCTTC. Its translation: CASSEGGGSYNEQFF.

The chain is built from TRBV18 and TRBJ1-5; D possibly corresponds to TRBD1 (5 bases). V lost 1 base, J lost 2 bases, and 21 bases lay in between. This CDR3 contains 19 residues. The germline gives CDR1 KGHSH, CDR2 LQKENI. The CDR3 sequence is CASSPRTAAGTLGNQPQHF. As DNA, the CDR3 is TGTGCCAGCTCACCACGAACAGCCGCCGGGACCCTGGGCAATCAGCCCCAGCATTTT.

The chain is built from TRBV12-5 and TRBJ2-1, with a tentative D call TRBD2 (5 bases). The CDR3 is 12 amino acids. In germline, CDR1 is LGHNT, CDR2 FRNRAP. V lost 4 bases to trimming and J lost 4 bases, with 5 bases between them. The CDR3 coding sequence is TGTGCTAGTGGTTCGGGATACAATGAGCAGTTCTTC. It specifies CASGSGYNEQFF.

The chain recombines TRBV6-5 with TRBJ1-1, with unresolved D. The CDR3 is made up of 14 amino acids. V dropped 0 bases and J dropped 1 base, with 6 bases sitting between them. CDR1 and CDR2 (germline): MNHEY, SVGAGI. CDR3 coding DNA: TGTGCCAGCAGTTACTCACCTTCGAACACTGAAGCTTTCTTT. Translating gives CASSYSPSNTEAFF.

The V gene is TRBV11-3, the J gene TRBJ2-6; the D gene is possibly TRBD1 (6 bases). The V and J ends lost 5 bases and 1 base respectively, with 9 bases between them. CDR1 and CDR2 (germline): SGHNT, YENEEA. The CDR3 covers 15 residues. The CDR3 region is CASSIGGSGANVLTF. CDR3 bases: TGTGCCAGCAGCATAGGGGGTTCTGGGGCCAACGTCCTGACTTTC. Full variable domain (missing parts from reference TRBV11-3 and TRBJ2-6): EAGVVQSPRYKIIEKKQPVAFWCNPISGHNTLYWYLQNLGQGPELLIRYENEEAVDDSQLPKDRFSAERLKGVDSTLKIQPAELGDSAVYLCASSIGGSGANVLTFGAGSRLTVL.

This clone was seen more than once but under ten times. The chain carries TRBV7-2 and TRBJ1-5, with D possibly TRBD1 on 6 matching bases. The V end lost 5 bases, the J end lost 0 bases, and 17 bases lay between the germline ends. Germline CDR1 SGHTA, CDR2 FQGNSA. There are 17 residues in the CDR3. CDR3 sequence (DNA): TGTGCCAGCAGCCCAGCCGGGACACCCTATAGCAATCAGCCCCAGCATTTT. Amino acids: CASSPAGTPYSNQPQHF.

CDR3 protein: CASSQDGPPYNEQFF. DNA of the CDR3: TGCGCCAGCAGCCAAGATGGTCCTCCCTACAATGAGCAGTTCTTC. This rearrangement joins TRBV4-3 to TRBJ2-1; D gene uncertain. Trimming pared 0 bases from V and 2 bases from J, leaving 8 bases between. In germline, CDR1 is LGHNA, CDR2 YSLEER. The CDR3 consists of 15 residues.

The V gene is TRBV7-8, the J gene TRBJ1-1; 7 bases agree with TRBD1. The V and J ends lost 2 bases and 4 bases, in that order; junction bases with no gene match: 4. The CDR3 covers 14 residues. Looked up from germline, CDR1 is SGHVS and CDR2 is FQNEAQ. Here the CDR3 DNA reads TGTGCCAGCAGCTTAATAGGGGGCCCCACTGAAGCTTTCTTT. Translated: CASSLIGGPTEAFF.